The sequence of this TCR beta chain was determined in a study of vaccination effects on CD4 cells after COVID-19. Study information: Supplemented with approximately 10 IU/ml IL-2 and 10 ug/ml peptides, two million PBMC per well were kept in culture.

The data were produced by immunoSEQ multiplex PCR, yet TCRdb's version contains in-frame clones alone and is incomplete. The sample lists about 57,000 clones, approximately 72% occurring once. Researchers isolated CD4+ T cells once about eleven days of culture had elapsed. Two doses of BNT162b2 or mRNA-1273 vaccine were administered to participants. The authors exchanged half the medium for IL-2 medium on days 3 and 7. With respect to this clone: Its target is unknown.

V lost 5 bases and J lost 2; bases outside the gene matches: 6. Germline V gene lookup returns CDR1 SNHLY and CDR2 FYNNEI. The CDR3 has 18 residues. The receptor was derived from a human donor who received a COVID-19 vaccine. V and J are TRBV2 and TRBJ2-6; 13 nucleotides agree with TRBD2. The material was CD4+ T cells from PBMCs cultured without peptide, obtained after COVID-19 vaccination. Written as DNA, the CDR3 is TGTGCCAGCAGTCGACTAGCGGGGGGTTTTGCTGGGGCCAACGTCCTGACTTTC. It translates to CASSRLAGGFAGANVLTF.